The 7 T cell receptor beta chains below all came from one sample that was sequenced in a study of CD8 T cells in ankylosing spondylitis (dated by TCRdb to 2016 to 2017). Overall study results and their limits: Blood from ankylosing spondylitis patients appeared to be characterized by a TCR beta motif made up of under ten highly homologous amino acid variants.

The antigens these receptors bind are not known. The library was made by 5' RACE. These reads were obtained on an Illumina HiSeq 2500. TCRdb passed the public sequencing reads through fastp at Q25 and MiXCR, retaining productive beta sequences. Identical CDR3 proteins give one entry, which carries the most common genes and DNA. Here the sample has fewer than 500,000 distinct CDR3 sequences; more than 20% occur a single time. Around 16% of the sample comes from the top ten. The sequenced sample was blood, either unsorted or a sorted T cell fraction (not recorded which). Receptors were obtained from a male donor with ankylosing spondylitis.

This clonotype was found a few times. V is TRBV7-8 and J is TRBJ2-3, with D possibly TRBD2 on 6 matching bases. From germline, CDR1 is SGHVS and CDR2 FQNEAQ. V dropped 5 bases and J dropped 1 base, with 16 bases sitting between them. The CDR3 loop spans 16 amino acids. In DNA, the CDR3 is TGTGCCAGCAGCCCGCGCGGGGCGCGAGGCACAGATACGCAGTATTTT. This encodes CASSPRGARGTDTQYF. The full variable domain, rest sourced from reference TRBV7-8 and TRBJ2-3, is GAGVSQSPRYKVAKRGQDVALRCDPISGHVSLFWYQQALGQGPEFLTYFQNEAQLDKSGLPSDRFFAERPEGSVSTLKIQRTQQEDSAVYLCASSPRGARGTDTQYFGPGTRLTVL.

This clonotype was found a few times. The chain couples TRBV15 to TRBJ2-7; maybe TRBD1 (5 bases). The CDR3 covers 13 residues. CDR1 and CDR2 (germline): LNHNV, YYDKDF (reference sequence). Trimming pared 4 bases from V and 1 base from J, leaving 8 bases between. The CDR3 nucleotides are TGTGCCACCAGCACTGGGGCTTCCTACGAGCAGTACTTC. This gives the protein CATSTGASYEQYF.

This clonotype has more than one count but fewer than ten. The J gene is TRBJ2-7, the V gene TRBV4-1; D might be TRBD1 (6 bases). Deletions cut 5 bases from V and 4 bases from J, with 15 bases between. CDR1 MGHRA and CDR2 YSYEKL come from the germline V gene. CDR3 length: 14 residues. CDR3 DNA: TGCGCCAGCAGCAATCCGGGACAAGTATACGAGCAGTACTTC. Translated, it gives CASSNPGQVYEQYF.

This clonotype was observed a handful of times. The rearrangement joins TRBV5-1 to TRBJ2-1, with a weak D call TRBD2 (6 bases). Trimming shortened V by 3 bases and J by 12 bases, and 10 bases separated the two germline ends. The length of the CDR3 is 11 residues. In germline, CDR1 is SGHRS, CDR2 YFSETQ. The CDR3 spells CASSWRGPQFF. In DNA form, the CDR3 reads TGCGCCAGCAGCTGGCGGGGACCGCAGTTCTTC.

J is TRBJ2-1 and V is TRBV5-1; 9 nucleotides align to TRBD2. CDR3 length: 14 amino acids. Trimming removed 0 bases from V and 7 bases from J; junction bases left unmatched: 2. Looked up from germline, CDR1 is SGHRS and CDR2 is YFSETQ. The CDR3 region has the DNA TGCGCCAGCAGCTTGGCAACTAGCGGGAATGAGCAGTTCTTC. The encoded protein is CASSLATSGNEQFF.

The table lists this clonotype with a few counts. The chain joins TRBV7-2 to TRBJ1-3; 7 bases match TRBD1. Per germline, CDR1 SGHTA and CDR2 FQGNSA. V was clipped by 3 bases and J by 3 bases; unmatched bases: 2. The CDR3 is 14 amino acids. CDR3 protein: CASSFTGVGNTIYF. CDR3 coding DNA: TGTGCCAGCAGCTTCACAGGGGTTGGAAACACCATATATTTT.

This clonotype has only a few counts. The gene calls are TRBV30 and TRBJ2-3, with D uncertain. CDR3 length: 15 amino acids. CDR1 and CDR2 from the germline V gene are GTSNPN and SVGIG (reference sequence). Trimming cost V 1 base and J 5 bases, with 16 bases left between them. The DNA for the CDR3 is TGTGCCTGGAGTGGGGCCGCTGGGCGGATAGATACGCAGTATTTT. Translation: CAWSGAAGRIDTQYF.